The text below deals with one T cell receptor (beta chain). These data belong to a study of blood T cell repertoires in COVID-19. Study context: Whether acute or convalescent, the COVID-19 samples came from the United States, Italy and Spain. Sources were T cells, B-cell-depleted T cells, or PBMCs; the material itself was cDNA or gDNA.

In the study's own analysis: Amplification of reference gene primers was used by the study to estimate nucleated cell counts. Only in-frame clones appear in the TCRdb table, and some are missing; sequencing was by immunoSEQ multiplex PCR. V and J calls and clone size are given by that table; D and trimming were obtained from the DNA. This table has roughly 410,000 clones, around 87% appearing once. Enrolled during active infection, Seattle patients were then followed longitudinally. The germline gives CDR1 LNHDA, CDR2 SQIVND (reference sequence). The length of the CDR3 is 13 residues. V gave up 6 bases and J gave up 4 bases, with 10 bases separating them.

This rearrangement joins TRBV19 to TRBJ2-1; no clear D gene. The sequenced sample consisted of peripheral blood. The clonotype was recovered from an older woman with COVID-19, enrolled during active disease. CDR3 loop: CASRLSTYNEQFF. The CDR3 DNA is TGTGCCAGTAGGCTATCCACTTACAATGAGCAGTTCTTC.